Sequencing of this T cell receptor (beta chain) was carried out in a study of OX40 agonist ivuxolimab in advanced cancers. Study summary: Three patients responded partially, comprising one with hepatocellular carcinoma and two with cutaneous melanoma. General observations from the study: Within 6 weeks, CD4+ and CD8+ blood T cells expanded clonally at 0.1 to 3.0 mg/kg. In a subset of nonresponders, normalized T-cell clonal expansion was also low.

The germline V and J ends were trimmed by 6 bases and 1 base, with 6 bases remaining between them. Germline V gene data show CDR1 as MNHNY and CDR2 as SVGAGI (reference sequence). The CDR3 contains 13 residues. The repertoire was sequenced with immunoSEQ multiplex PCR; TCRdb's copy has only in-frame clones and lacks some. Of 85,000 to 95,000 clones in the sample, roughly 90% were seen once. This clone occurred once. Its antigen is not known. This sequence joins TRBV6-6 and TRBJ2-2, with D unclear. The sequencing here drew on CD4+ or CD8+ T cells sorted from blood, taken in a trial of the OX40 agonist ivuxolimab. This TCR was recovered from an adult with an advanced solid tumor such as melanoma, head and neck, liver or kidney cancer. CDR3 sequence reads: CASRQMNTGELFF. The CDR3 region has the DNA TGTGCCAGCAGACAAATGAACACCGGGGAGCTGTTTTTT.